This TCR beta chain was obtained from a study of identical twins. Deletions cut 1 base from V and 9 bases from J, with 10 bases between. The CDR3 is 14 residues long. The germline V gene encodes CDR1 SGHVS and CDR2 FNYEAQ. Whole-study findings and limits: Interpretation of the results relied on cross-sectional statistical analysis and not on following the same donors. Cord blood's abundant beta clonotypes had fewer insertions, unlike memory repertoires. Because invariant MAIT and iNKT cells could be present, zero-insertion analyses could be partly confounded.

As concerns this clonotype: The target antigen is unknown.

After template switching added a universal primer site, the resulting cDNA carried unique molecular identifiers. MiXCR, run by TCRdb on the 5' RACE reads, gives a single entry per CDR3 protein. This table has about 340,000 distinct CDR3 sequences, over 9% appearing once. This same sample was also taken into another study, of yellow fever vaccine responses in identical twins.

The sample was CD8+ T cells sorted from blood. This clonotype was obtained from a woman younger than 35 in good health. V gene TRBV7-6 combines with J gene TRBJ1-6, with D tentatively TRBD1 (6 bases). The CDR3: CASSLGGGGSPLHF. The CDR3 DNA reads TGTGCCAGCAGCTTAGGAGGGGGAGGTTCACCCCTCCACTTT. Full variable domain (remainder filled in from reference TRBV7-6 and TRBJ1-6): GAGVSQSPRYKVTKRGQDVALRCDPISGHVSLYWYRQALGQGPEFLTYFNYEAQQDKSGLPNDRFSAERPEGSISTLTIQRTEQRDSAMYRCASSLGGGGSPLHFGNGTRLTVT.